The entry that follows covers one T cell receptor (beta chain) sequence. Treatment described: some 19 received Ad26.COV2.S at low or high dose, single or two shots; a few received placebo; per-sample allocation not given. The investigators took samples on day 63 after the first vaccine or placebo injection. Repertoires were generated with immunoSEQ multiplex PCR, while TCRdb's copy carries only in-frame clones and drops some. The sample records roughly 350,000 clones, about nine tenths being singletons. This sample is part of a study of Ad26.COV2.S vaccination and SARS-CoV-2 variants. This CDR3 spans 15 amino acids. Germline V CDR1 and CDR2: GTSNPN, SVGIG (reference sequence). V gave up 0 bases and J gave up 7 bases; unmatched junction bases: 7.

The sequence was collected from a person aged 18-60 years who received the Ad26.COV2.S COVID-19 vaccine or a placebo. The material sequenced was peripheral blood, taken in a trial of Ad26.COV2.S vaccine versus placebo. The J gene is TRBJ2-2, the V gene TRBV30; 8 nucleotides agree with TRBD1. The CDR3 reads CAWSVSRGPIGELFF. The CDR3, as DNA: TGTGCCTGGAGTGTAAGCAGGGGGCCCATCGGGGAGCTGTTTTTT.